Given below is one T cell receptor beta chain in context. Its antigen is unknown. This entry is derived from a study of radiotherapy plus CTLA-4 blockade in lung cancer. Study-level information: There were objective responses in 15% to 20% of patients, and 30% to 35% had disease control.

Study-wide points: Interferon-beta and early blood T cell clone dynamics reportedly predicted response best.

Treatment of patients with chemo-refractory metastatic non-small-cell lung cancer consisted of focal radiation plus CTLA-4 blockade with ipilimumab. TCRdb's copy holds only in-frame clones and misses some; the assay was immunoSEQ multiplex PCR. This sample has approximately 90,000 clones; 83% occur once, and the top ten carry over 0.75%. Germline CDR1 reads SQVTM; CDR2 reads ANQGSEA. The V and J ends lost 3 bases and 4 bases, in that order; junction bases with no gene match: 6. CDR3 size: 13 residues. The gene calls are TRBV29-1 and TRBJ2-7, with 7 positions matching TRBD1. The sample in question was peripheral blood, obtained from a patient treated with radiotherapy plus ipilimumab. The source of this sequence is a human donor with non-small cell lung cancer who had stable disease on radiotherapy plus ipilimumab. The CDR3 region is CSVESGTAYEQYF. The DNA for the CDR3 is TGCAGCGTTGAGTCCGGGACAGCTTACGAGCAGTACTTC.